These 31 T cell receptor beta chains came from one sample sequenced in a study of blood T cell repertoires in COVID-19. Measured with immunoSEQ multiplex PCR; TCRdb has only the in-frame clones, and not every one. Among roughly 150,000 clones, 70% to 85% were seen once, and the ten largest hold 15% to 20%. The sample consisted of PBMCs or T cells enriched from blood (not recorded which). The receptors were gathered from a woman aged 65 to 85 in a cohort exposed to, infected with or recovered from COVID-19 (not recorded which).

Comment on this clone: A junction end diverges from the germline sequence, so it may reflect a read error. The chain couples TRBV20-1 to TRBJ2-7, with TRBD2 identical over 7 bases. Germline loops: CDR1 DFQATT, CDR2 SNEGSKA (reference sequence). This CDR3 has 11 amino acids. The chain's CDR3 is CSASTGRNLRF. The CDR3 DNA is TGCAGTGCTAGCACCGGGAGGAACCTTAGGTTC.

The chain has TRBV7-8 and TRBJ1-1; D is unclear. The CDR3 spans 11 residues. V lost 4 bases to trimming and J lost 5 bases, with 5 bases between them. CDR1 and CDR2 (germline): SGHVS, FQNEAQ. The CDR3 spells CASSSNTEAFF. CDR3 DNA: TGTGCCAGCAGCTCCAATACTGAAGCTTTCTTT.

The V and J genes are TRBV11-2 and TRBJ2-1; 7 bases align to TRBD1. V lost 5 bases and J lost 10; bases outside the gene matches: 14. In germline, CDR1 is SGHAT, CDR2 FQNNGV. This CDR3 region has 15 residues. The CDR3 spells CASSPPGQRTGEQFF. The CDR3 bases are TGTGCCAGCAGCCCTCCGGGACAGCGGACGGGGGAGCAGTTCTTC. Drawing the rest from reference TRBV11-2 and TRBJ2-1, the complete variable domain is EAGVAQSPRYKIIEKRQSVAFWCNPISGHATLYWYQQILGQGPKLLIQFQNNGVVDDSQLPKDRFSAERLKGVDSTLKIQPAKLEDSAVYLCASSPPGQRTGEQFFGPGTRLTVL.

The J gene is TRBJ2-1, the V gene TRBV24-1; 11 bases line up with TRBD1. Germline loops: CDR1 KGHDR, CDR2 SFDVKD. The CDR3 is 17 amino acids. Trimming at V came to 2 bases and at J to 3 bases, leaving 5 bases not matched to a gene. CDR3 loop: CATSDWSGTGGYNEQFF. The CDR3 DNA is TGTGCCACCAGTGATTGGTCCGGGACAGGGGGCTACAATGAGCAGTTCTTC.

The CDR3 loop reads CASKQGVYGEQYF. The CDR3 nucleotides are TGTGCCAGCAAGCAGGGGGTTTATGGCGAGCAGTACTTC. The rearrangement uses TRBV2 and TRBJ2-7; TRBD1 matches at 7 bases. This CDR3 comprises 13 residues. V trimming: 7 bases; J trimming: 6 bases; junction bases outside the gene matches: 9. Germline CDR1 SNHLY, CDR2 FYNNEI.

The chain couples TRBV19 to TRBJ2-7; 10 bases match TRBD2. This CDR3 comprises 16 residues. Trimming at V came to 0 bases and at J to 3 bases, leaving 5 bases not matched to a gene. Germline V lookup: CDR1 LNHDA, CDR2 SQIVND (reference sequence). The CDR3 DNA is TGTGCCAGTAGTATAGAGCTAGCGGGAGTTGGCTACGAGCAGTACTTC. This gives the protein CASSIELAGVGYEQYF. Full variable domain (outside the CDR3, taken from reference TRBV19 and TRBJ2-7): DGGITQSPKYLFRKEGQNVTLSCEQNLNHDAMYWYRQDPGQGLRLIYYSQIVNDFQKGDIAEGYSVSREKKESFPLTVTSAQKNPTAFYLCASSIELAGVGYEQYFGPGTRLTVT.

The V and J genes are TRBV7-3 and TRBJ2-1; 8 bases match TRBD2. Germline assignment: CDR1 SGHTA and CDR2 FQGTGA. V lost 5 bases, J lost 4 bases, and 7 bases stayed unmatched. This CDR3 has 15 residues. CDR3 sequence reads: CASSPRGLEYNEQFF. The CDR3 bases are TGTGCCAGCAGCCCAAGGGGACTAGAATACAATGAGCAGTTCTTC. The variable domain in full, with the rest retrieved from reference TRBV7-3 and TRBJ2-1, is GAGVSQTPSNKVTEKGKYVELRCDPISGHTALYWYRQSLGQGPEFLIYFQGTGAADDSGLPNDRFFAVRPEGSVSTLKIQRTERGDSAVYLCASSPRGLEYNEQFFGPGTRLTVL.

The chain couples TRBV29-1 to TRBJ2-3; a possible D gene is TRBD2 (6 bases). Trimming took off 5 bases at V and 0 bases at J, with 15 bases between the two ends. The CDR3 length is 15 residues. CDR1 and CDR2 (germline): SQVTM, ANQGSEA. CDR3 bases: TGCAGCGTTATCGGGATAGCGGAAAGCACAGATACGCAGTATTTT. Residues: CSVIGIAESTDTQYF.

Of note for this clone: The same CDR3 arises from other DNA sequences in this sample as well. The chain employs TRBV5-1 and TRBJ2-7; a possible D gene is TRBD1 (6 bases). The CDR3 consists of 15 residues. The germline gives CDR1 SGHRS, CDR2 YFSETQ. Trimming removed 1 base at V and 2 bases at J, with 13 bases between. As DNA, the CDR3 is TGCGCCAGCAGCTTGAGTCCGGACAGTACCTACGAGCAGTACTTC. Protein product: CASSLSPDSTYEQYF.

This rearrangement joins TRBV27 to TRBJ2-7; a possible D gene is TRBD2 (5 bases). With 6 bases removed from V and 0 bases from J, the gap between germline ends came to 15 bases. This CDR3 has 15 residues. Germline-derived CDR1 and CDR2 are MNHEY and SMNVEV (reference sequence). Here the CDR3 DNA reads TGTGCCAGCAGCCCCACTAGTCTAAGCTCCTACGAGCAGTACTTC. As protein: CASSPTSLSSYEQYF.

CDR3 region: CASSLAGGHTDTQYF. The CDR3, as DNA: TGTGCCAGCAGTCTAGCGGGAGGACACACAGATACGCAGTATTTT. The gene calls are TRBV28 and TRBJ2-3, with 11 positions matching TRBD2. Germline trimming cut 5 bases from V and 2 bases from J; bases unmatched to any gene: 3. The CDR3 extends over 15 amino acids. CDR1 MDHEN and CDR2 SYDVKM come from the germline V gene.

This chain uses TRBV6-6 with TRBJ2-7, with 8 bases identical to TRBD2. The length of the CDR3 is 14 residues. Trimming at V came to 6 bases and at J to 2 bases, leaving 6 bases not matched to a gene. CDR1 and CDR2 (germline): MNHNY, SVGAGI (reference sequence). The CDR3 coding sequence is TGTGCCAGCAGCTTAGCGGGACTTACCTACGAGCAGTACTTC. This translates into CASSLAGLTYEQYF.

The chain links TRBV7-2 to TRBJ2-5; TRBD1 matches at 9 bases. V gave up 5 bases and J gave up 4 bases; unmatched junction bases: 5. The CDR3 loop spans 14 amino acids. Per germline, CDR1 SGHTA and CDR2 FQGNSA. CDR3 amino acids: CASSRGTGRETQYF. The CDR3 DNA sequence: TGTGCCAGCAGCCGCGGGACAGGGAGAGAGACCCAGTACTTC.

This clone appeared a single time. The V gene is TRBV28, the J gene TRBJ2-7; D not certain. Germline V gene sequence: CDR1 MDHEN, CDR2 SYDVKM. CDR3 size: 15 residues. The V end lost 6 bases, the J end lost 2 bases, and 17 bases lay between the germline ends. The CDR3 loop reads CASRASLVLTYEQYF. The CDR3 bases are TGTGCCAGCAGAGCCAGCCTAGTTCTCACCTACGAGCAGTACTTC.

The chain couples TRBV5-1 to TRBJ2-1, with D uncertain. Germline CDR1 is SGHRS and CDR2 is YFSETQ. The CDR3 sequence is 16 residues long. With 3 bases removed from V and 0 bases from J, the gap between germline ends came to 13 bases. CDR3 amino acids: CASSSLSGDSYNEQFF. The DNA of the CDR3 is TGCGCCAGCAGCTCGCTTAGTGGAGACTCCTACAATGAGCAGTTCTTC.

This clone was detected only once. The junction departs from germline at one end; a sequencing error may be responsible. The chain couples TRBV7-7 to TRBJ2-1, with 9 positions matching TRBD1. This CDR3 comprises 15 residues. Germline values: CDR1 SSHAT, CDR2 FNYEAQ (reference sequence). The CDR3 is CASSPTGTGNNEQFF. Written as DNA, the CDR3 is TGTGCTAGCAGCCCAACGGGGACAGGGAACAATGAGCAGTTCTTC.

The chain is built from TRBV28 and TRBJ2-5; TRBD2 matches at 12 bases. In germline, CDR1 is MDHEN, CDR2 SYDVKM. The CDR3 contains 16 residues. V lost 2 bases and J lost 7; bases outside the gene matches: 8. CDR3 sequence reads: CASSLGWSSGRGTQYF. In nucleotides, the CDR3 is TGTGCCAGCAGTTTAGGGTGGTCTAGCGGGAGGGGGACCCAGTACTTC.

Concerning this clone itself: The junction shows a germline mismatch at one end, possibly a read error. This chain uses TRBV7-7 with TRBJ2-1; 12 bases are a match to TRBD2. The CDR3 runs to 15 residues. Looked up from germline, CDR1 is SSHAT and CDR2 is FNYEAQ (reference sequence). The CDR3 DNA sequence: TGTGCTAGCAGCCGCACTAGCGGGAGGAATGATGAGCAGTTCTTC. Its translation: CASSRTSGRNDEQFF.

This clone was detected only once. The rearrangement joins TRBV9 to TRBJ2-3, with TRBD2 matching 15 bases. CDR3 size: 17 residues. V lost 0 bases, J lost 3 bases, and 2 bases stayed unmatched. Germline V gene data show CDR1 as SGDLS and CDR2 as YYNGEE. CDR3 in amino acids: CASSVAGLAGGTDTQYF. As DNA, the CDR3 is TGTGCCAGCAGCGTAGCTGGACTAGCGGGAGGGACAGATACGCAGTATTTT. The variable domain in full, completed from reference TRBV9 and TRBJ2-3, reads DSGVTQTPKHLITATGQRVTLRCSPRSGDLSVYWYQQSLDQGLQFLIQYYNGEERAKGNILERFSAQQFPDLHSELNLSSLELGDSALYFCASSVAGLAGGTDTQYFGPGTRLTVL.

The V gene is TRBV10-3, the J gene TRBJ2-1; D is possibly TRBD2 (6 bases). Trimming took 8 bases from V and 3 from J, leaving 8 bases between them. The CDR3 is made up of 12 amino acids. The germline gives CDR1 ENHRY, CDR2 SYGVKD. In nucleotides, the CDR3 is TGTGCCATCCGGGACTTCTACAATGAGCAGTTCTTC. It encodes CAIRDFYNEQFF.

The chain combines TRBV19 with TRBJ1-1, with a possible D match to TRBD1 (5 bases). CDR1 LNHDA and CDR2 SQIVND come from the germline V gene (reference sequence). Trimming stripped 2 bases from V and 3 bases from J, with 7 bases between. The CDR3 spans 13 residues. The CDR3 here is CASSILGDTEAFF. Here the CDR3 DNA reads TGTGCCAGTAGTATATTAGGGGACACTGAAGCTTTCTTT.

The chain recombines TRBV5-6 with TRBJ2-2, with TRBD2 matching 8 bases. The CDR3 extends over 15 amino acids. Per germline, CDR1 SGHDT and CDR2 YYEEEE. Unmatched junction bases numbered 3, after V lost 1 base and J lost 4 bases. Here the CDR3 reads CASSLRGGSTGELFF. The CDR3 coding sequence is TGTGCCAGCAGCTTGCGGGGGGGCAGCACCGGGGAGCTGTTTTTT.

V and J are TRBV5-1 and TRBJ2-1; 8 nucleotides line up with TRBD2. V shed 0 bases and J 3 bases; nucleotides not matched to a gene: 2. CDR1 and CDR2 (germline): SGHRS, YFSETQ. CDR3 size: 15 residues. The CDR3: CASSLVSGNYNEQFF. CDR3 nucleotide sequence: TGCGCCAGCAGCTTGGTTAGCGGGAACTACAATGAGCAGTTCTTC.

V is TRBV28 and J is TRBJ2-3; no definite D call. Trimming left V 7 bases short and J 1 base short, with 9 bases between. Germline CDR1 MDHEN, CDR2 SYDVKM. The CDR3 extends over 13 amino acids. The CDR3 sequence: CASIASGTDTQYF. The CDR3 bases are TGTGCCAGCATTGCGAGCGGCACAGATACGCAGTATTTT.

The chain combines TRBV3-1 (or the pseudogene TRBV3-2) with TRBJ2-1, with 12 bases fitting TRBD2. The germline V gene encodes CDR1 LGHDT and CDR2 YNNKEL (reference sequence). This CDR3 region has 20 residues. V trimming: 3 bases; J trimming: 0 bases; junction bases outside the gene matches: 12. The CDR3, as DNA: TGTGCCAGCAGCCAGGAAGGGACTAGCGGGCCCCTTAGCTCCTACAATGAGCAGTTCTTC. This sequence encodes CASSQEGTSGPLSSYNEQFF.

This clone has just one count. J is TRBJ1-5 and V is TRBV28; TRBD1 matches 9 bases. V lost 4 bases and J lost 0; bases outside the gene matches: 7. The germline V gene has CDR1 MDHEN and CDR2 SYDVKM. The CDR3 length is 17 residues. Here the CDR3 DNA reads TGTGCCAGCAGTTCGGGACAGGGAATCGGTAGCAATCAGCCCCAGCATTTT. Translating gives CASSSGQGIGSNQPQHF.

The chain carries TRBV6-6 and TRBJ1-6; weak D call: TRBD1 (6 bases). This CDR3 comprises 14 residues. V gave up 6 bases and J gave up 7 bases, with 13 bases separating them. Germline CDR1 is MNHNY and CDR2 is SVGAGI (reference sequence). The CDR3 loop is CASRVGQGNSPLHF. DNA of the CDR3: TGTGCCAGCAGGGTGGGACAAGGGAATTCACCCCTCCACTTT.

The rearrangement links TRBV6-5 to TRBJ1-5; 7 positions agree with TRBD1. This CDR3 has 15 amino acids. With 2 bases clipped from V and 7 bases from J, the junction kept 8 bases outside the gene matches. Germline V lookup: CDR1 MNHEY, CDR2 SVGAGI. DNA for the CDR3: TGTGCCAGCAGTTACGAAGGAGGGGGCGTGCAGCCCCAGCATTTT. As protein: CASSYEGGGVQPQHF.

V usage is TRBV3-1 (or the pseudogene TRBV3-2) and J usage is TRBJ2-5; 7 nucleotides agree with TRBD2. The junction had 3 bases not matched to a gene; V was cut back by 2 bases and J by 3 bases. CDR1 LGHDT and CDR2 YNNKEL come from the germline V gene (reference sequence). This CDR3 spans 14 amino acids. The CDR3 loop is CASSQNGGEETQYF. CDR3 DNA sequence: TGTGCCAGCAGCCAAAATGGGGGGGAAGAGACCCAGTACTTC.

Only a few counts were recorded for this clone. The chain recombines TRBV2 with TRBJ2-7, with 8 bases aligning to TRBD2. Germline V lookup: CDR1 SNHLY, CDR2 FYNNEI. The CDR3 runs 14 residues. With V trimmed by 8 bases and J by 6 bases, 12 bases remained unmatched. CDR3 sequence reads: CASARGREAVEQYF. The CDR3 bases are TGTGCCAGCGCCCGCGGGCGGGAGGCTGTCGAGCAGTACTTC.

This clone was seen once. V and J are TRBV11-2 and TRBJ2-3, with D hard to call. CDR3 size: 12 residues. Germline CDR1 is SGHAT and CDR2 is FQNNGV. V dropped 6 bases and J dropped 7 bases, with 11 bases sitting between them. CDR3 nucleotides: TGTGCCAGCAGTCGAGATTGGTATACGCAGTATTTT. It yields the protein CASSRDWYTQYF. Full variable domain (missing parts from reference TRBV11-2 and TRBJ2-3): EAGVAQSPRYKIIEKRQSVAFWCNPISGHATLYWYQQILGQGPKLLIQFQNNGVVDDSQLPKDRFSAERLKGVDSTLKIQPAKLEDSAVYLCASSRDWYTQYFGPGTRLTVL.